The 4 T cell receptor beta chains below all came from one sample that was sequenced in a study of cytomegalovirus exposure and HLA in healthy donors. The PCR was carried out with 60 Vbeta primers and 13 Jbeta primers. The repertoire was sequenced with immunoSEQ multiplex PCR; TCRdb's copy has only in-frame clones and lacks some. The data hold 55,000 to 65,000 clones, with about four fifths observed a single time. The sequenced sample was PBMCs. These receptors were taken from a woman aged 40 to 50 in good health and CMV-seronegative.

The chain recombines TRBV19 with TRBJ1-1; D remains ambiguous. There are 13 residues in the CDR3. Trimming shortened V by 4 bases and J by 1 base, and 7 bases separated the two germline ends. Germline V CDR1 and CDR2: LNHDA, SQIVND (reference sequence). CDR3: CASSRQENTEAFF. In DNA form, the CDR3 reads TGTGCCAGTAGTAGACAAGAGAACACTGAAGCTTTCTTT.

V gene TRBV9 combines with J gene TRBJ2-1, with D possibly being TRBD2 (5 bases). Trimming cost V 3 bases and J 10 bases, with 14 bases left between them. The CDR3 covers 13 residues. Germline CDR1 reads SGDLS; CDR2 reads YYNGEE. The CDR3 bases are TGTGCCAGCAGCGGGGAAATTGCTAGCGAGCAGTTCTTC. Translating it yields CASSGEIASEQFF. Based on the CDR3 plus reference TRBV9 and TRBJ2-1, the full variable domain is DSGVTQTPKHLITATGQRVTLRCSPRSGDLSVYWYQQSLDQGLQFLIQYYNGEERAKGNILERFSAQQFPDLHSELNLSSLELGDSALYFCASSGEIASEQFFGPGTRLTVL.

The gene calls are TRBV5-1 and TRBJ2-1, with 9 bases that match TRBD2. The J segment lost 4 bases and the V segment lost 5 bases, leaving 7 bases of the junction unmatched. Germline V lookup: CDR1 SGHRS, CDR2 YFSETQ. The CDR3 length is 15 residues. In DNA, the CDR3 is TGCGCCAGCAGAAGACTAGCGGAGACATACAATGAGCAGTTCTTC. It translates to CASRRLAETYNEQFF. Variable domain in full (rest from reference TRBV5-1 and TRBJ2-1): KAGVTQTPRYLIKTRGQQVTLSCSPISGHRSVSWYQQTPGQGLQFLFEYFSETQRNKGNFPGRFSGRQFSNSRSEMNVSTLELGDSALYLCASRRLAETYNEQFFGPGTRLTVL.

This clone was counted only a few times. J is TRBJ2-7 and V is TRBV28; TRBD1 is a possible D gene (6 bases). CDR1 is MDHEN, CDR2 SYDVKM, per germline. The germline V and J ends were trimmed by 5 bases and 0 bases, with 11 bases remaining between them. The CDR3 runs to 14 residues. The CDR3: CASSPTDSSYEQYF. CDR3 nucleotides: TGTGCCAGCAGTCCGACGGACAGCTCCTACGAGCAGTACTTC.